This is a list of T cell receptor beta chains from one sample in a study of cytomegalovirus exposure and HLA in healthy donors. Repertoires were generated with immunoSEQ multiplex PCR, while TCRdb's copy carries only in-frame clones and drops some. The sample carries approximately 150,000 clones, approximately 82% recorded once. Sample: PBMCs. The receptors here all came from a middle-aged woman in good health and CMV-seronegative. Both conserved end residues are part of each CDR3. The D gene is left open where the match is weak. For some rows the clone size is stated as once, few or many, or as a class when expanded; others skip it.

CDR3nt | CDR3aa | d_gene | abundance | j_gene | v_gene
TGTGCCAGCAGCTTAGCATCCGGAGGGCCCCAATACGAGCAGTACTTC | CASSLASGGPQYEQYF | NA | once | TRBJ2-7 | TRBV7-9
TGTGCCAGTAGGGACAGCTACTACACTGAAGCTTTCTTT | CASRDSYYTEAFF | NA | NA | TRBJ1-1 | TRBV19
TGTGCCAGCAGCGCACAGACAGGGGAGCGTGAGCAGTTCTTC | CASSAQTGEREQFF | TRBD1 | NA | TRBJ2-1 | TRBV5-4
TGTGCCAGCATATCCCTAGCGGGAGGACGGCAGACGCAGTATTTT | CASISLAGGRQTQYF | TRBD2 | NA | TRBJ2-3 | TRBV2
TGTGCCAGCGGCGATCTAGCGGGAGGGCCACGAGTAGGAAATGAGCAGTTCTTC | CASGDLAGGPRVGNEQFF | TRBD2 | NA | TRBJ2-1 | TRBV7-9
TGTGCCAGTATGATGATGGGCCCCAATCAGCCCCAGCATTTT | CASMMMGPNQPQHF | NA | NA | TRBJ1-5 | TRBV19
TGTGCCAGCAGTTACTCTGGGGCCAAGGACTACGAGCAGTACTTC | CASSYSGAKDYEQYF | NA | once | TRBJ2-7 | TRBV6-5
TGTGCCAGCAGCGACCGTCCGGGACTTCCTGGCACAGATACGCAGTATTTT | CASSDRPGLPGTDTQYF | NA | NA | TRBJ2-3 | TRBV21-1
TGCAGCGCGGGGACAGGCGGATCCTACGAGCAGTACTTC | CSAGTGGSYEQYF | TRBD1 | NA | TRBJ2-7 | TRBV29-1
TGTGCCAGCAGTTTGACCACAGGACGTCGGGAGCCCCAGCATTTT | CASSLTTGRREPQHF | NA | NA | TRBJ1-5 | TRBV27
TGTGCCAGCAGTCAACGGGACAGGGGCTCCAATCAGCCCCAGCATTTT | CASSQRDRGSNQPQHF | TRBD1 | NA | TRBJ1-5 | TRBV7-8
TGTGCCAGCAGCTTACTTGCGGGCGCCACCCATTACGAGCAGTACTTC | CASSLLAGATHYEQYF | NA | NA | TRBJ2-7 | TRBV7-2
TGCGCCAGCAGCCAATCCAGTAGGGGGACAGGGGGGCAAAAACTGTTTTTT | CASSQSSRGTGGQKLFF | TRBD1 | NA | TRBJ1-4 | TRBV4-1
TGTGCCAGCAGTTTACGACAGGAGAATTCACCCCTCCACTTT | CASSLRQENSPLHF | NA | NA | TRBJ1-6 | TRBV27
TGCGCCAGCAATCTAGGACAGCCGGCATCCTACAATGAGCAGTTCTTC | CASNLGQPASYNEQFF | NA | NA | TRBJ2-1 | TRBV5-1
TGTGCCAGCAGTCTGACACGACAGGGTACGGGTTCTTCTGAAGCTTTCTTT | CASSLTRQGTGSSEAFF | TRBD1 | NA | TRBJ1-1 | TRBV27
TGTGCCAGCAGTTCCGGGAGGGTTGCCAATGAGCAGTTCTTC | CASSSGRVANEQFF | TRBD2 | NA | TRBJ2-1 | TRBV28
TGTGCCAGCAGCCGCCGGACTGGAGATACGCAGTATTTT | CASSRRTGDTQYF | NA | NA | TRBJ2-3 | TRBV28
TGTGCCTGGAGAGGGGGTTATGGAACTGAAGCTTTCTTT | CAWRGGYGTEAFF | NA | NA | TRBJ1-1 | TRBV30
TGTGCCAGCAGTGAGTACACAGAAAATGAGCAGTTCTTC | CASSEYTENEQFF | NA | NA | TRBJ2-1 | TRBV2
TGTGCCAGCACTGGGCGCTACAATGAGCAGTTCTTC | CASTGRYNEQFF | NA | NA | TRBJ2-1 | TRBV27
TGTGCCAGCAGCTTACTACGGGGGACGAACACCGGGGAGCTGTTTTTT | CASSLLRGTNTGELFF | NA | NA | TRBJ2-2 | TRBV7-8
TGTGCCAGCTCACCGACAGGTTTTGACACTGAAGCTTTCTTT | CASSPTGFDTEAFF | NA | NA | TRBJ1-1 | TRBV18
TGTGCCACCAGCACCGGACTAGACGCGGGCTACGAGCAGTACTTC | CATSTGLDAGYEQYF | TRBD2 | NA | TRBJ2-7 | TRBV15
TGTGCCAGCAGCTTATTGGGACTACAGGGCCGCCCTCCCTATGGCTACACCTTC | CASSLLGLQGRPPYGYTF | NA | NA | TRBJ1-2 | TRBV11-2
TGTGCCAGTACCCACCTAGGCCATGAAAAACTGTTTTTT | CASTHLGHEKLFF | NA | NA | TRBJ1-4 | TRBV27
TGTGCCAGCAGCCCCCGAGCCGGGACAGGTTTATACGAGCAGTACTTC | CASSPRAGTGLYEQYF | TRBD1 | NA | TRBJ2-7 | TRBV7-9
TGTGCCAGCAGCTTAAACTACGCTAGCACAGATACGCAGTATTTT | CASSLNYASTDTQYF | NA | NA | TRBJ2-3 | TRBV11-2
TGTGCCAGCAGCTTAGACAGCTATGGCTACACCTTC | CASSLDSYGYTF | NA | NA | TRBJ1-2 | TRBV7-9
TGCAGCGTTGGCACACTCCCGGGACAGGGGGCCGAAGGTAGGCAGTTCTTC | CSVGTLPGQGAEGRQFF | TRBD1 | few | TRBJ2-1 | TRBV29-1
TGCAGCGTTTTGAGTCTAGCCAAAAACATTCAGTACTTC | CSVLSLAKNIQYF | NA | NA | TRBJ2-4 | TRBV29-1
TGTGCCAGCAGCTTAATGGGAGCAAATATCGGCAATGAGCAGTTCTTC | CASSLMGANIGNEQFF | NA | few | TRBJ2-1 | TRBV7-2
TGTGCCAGCAGTTCGGCTAGGTCTCACTACGAGCAGTACTTC | CASSSARSHYEQYF | NA | once | TRBJ2-7 | TRBV6-8
TGCGCCAGCAGTTGGATTTCTAGCGGGAGCACAGATACGCAGTATTTT | CASSWISSGSTDTQYF | TRBD2 | NA | TRBJ2-3 | TRBV5-1
TGTGCCAGCAGTTTATACGCGGGGGAAATATACTACGAGCAGTACTTC | CASSLYAGEIYYEQYF | TRBD2 | NA | TRBJ2-7 | TRBV28
TGCGCCAGCAGCTGGCCTCCCGGGACAGGTTTTTATACTAATGAAAAACTGTTTTTT | CASSWPPGTGFYTNEKLFF | TRBD1 | NA | TRBJ1-4 | TRBV5-1
TGCAGCGTTTCACAGGGTAGCTACTATGGCTACACCTTC | CSVSQGSYYGYTF | NA | NA | TRBJ1-2 | TRBV29-1
TGTGCCAGCAGTCCCCTATATAGCACTGCCTACGAGCAGTACTTC | CASSPLYSTAYEQYF | NA | NA | TRBJ2-7 | TRBV27
TGTGCCACCGACAGGGGGAATAATTCACCCCTCCACTTT | CATDRGNNSPLHF | TRBD1 | NA | TRBJ1-6 | TRBV6-6
TGTGCCAGTAGTATTACAGGGGCAAGTTATGGCTACACCTTC | CASSITGASYGYTF | TRBD1 | NA | TRBJ1-2 | TRBV19
TGCGCCAGCAGCCAAGATGAAGCGGTGGCGAGCCAAGAGACCCAGTACTTC | CASSQDEAVASQETQYF | NA | NA | TRBJ2-5 | TRBV4-3
TGCGCCAGCAGCTTAGACAGGGGATCCTACGAGCAGTACTTC | CASSLDRGSYEQYF | TRBD1 | NA | TRBJ2-7 | TRBV5-1
TGTGCCTGGAGTGGCCCCGTGGCGGGCTACAATGAGCAGTTCTTC | CAWSGPVAGYNEQFF | NA | once | TRBJ2-1 | TRBV30
TGTGCCAGCAGCGCAGGGGGTGGAGGTGGCAATCAGCCCCAGCATTTT | CASSAGGGGGNQPQHF | TRBD1 | NA | TRBJ1-5 | TRBV9
TGCGCCAGCAGCCCTACCGGACTAGGAGGTGAAAAACTGTTTTTT | CASSPTGLGGEKLFF | NA | NA | TRBJ1-4 | TRBV5-1
TGTGCCAGCAGCCGAGAGACAGGGGGTAGCTCCTATAATTCACCCCTCCACTTT | CASSRETGGSSYNSPLHF | TRBD1 | once | TRBJ1-6 | TRBV4-2
TGTGCCAGCAGCGTGTCGGGGAACTCCTACGAGCAGTACTTC | CASSVSGNSYEQYF | NA | once | TRBJ2-7 | TRBV9
TGCGCCAGCAGCTTGGGGGGCAGGGCGGAAGGCTACACCTTC | CASSLGGRAEGYTF | NA | NA | TRBJ1-2 | TRBV5-1
TGCGCCAGCAGCCAAGGCTGGACTAGCGGTCGCACAGATACGCAGTATTTT | CASSQGWTSGRTDTQYF | TRBD2 | NA | TRBJ2-3 | TRBV4-3
TGTGCCAGCACCACCGACCTGGGGCAGGGGGGCGAGCAGTACTTC | CASTTDLGQGGEQYF | NA | NA | TRBJ2-7 | TRBV7-9
TGTGCCAGTAGTACACTAGCGTTCTACGAGCAATACTTC | CASSTLAFYEQYF | TRBD2 | NA | TRBJ2-7 | TRBV19
TGTGCCAGCAGTGAAGGGTCGGAGGACGGGGAGACCCAGTACTTC | CASSEGSEDGETQYF | NA | NA | TRBJ2-5 | TRBV25-1
TGTGCCAGCAGTCCACTAGACAGGGGAAACACCATATATTTT | CASSPLDRGNTIYF | NA | few | TRBJ1-3 | TRBV27